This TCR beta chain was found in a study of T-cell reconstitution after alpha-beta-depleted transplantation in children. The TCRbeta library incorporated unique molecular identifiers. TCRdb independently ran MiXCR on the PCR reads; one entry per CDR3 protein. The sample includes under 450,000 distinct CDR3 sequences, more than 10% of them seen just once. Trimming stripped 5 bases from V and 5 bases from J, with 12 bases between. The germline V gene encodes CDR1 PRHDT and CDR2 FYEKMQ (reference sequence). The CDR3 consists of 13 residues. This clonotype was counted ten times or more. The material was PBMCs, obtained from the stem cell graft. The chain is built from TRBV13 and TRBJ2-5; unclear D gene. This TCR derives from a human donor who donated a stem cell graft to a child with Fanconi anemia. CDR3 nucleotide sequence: TGTGCCAGCAGCCCCCGAGGCCTCGAGACCCAGTACTTC. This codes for CASSPRGLETQYF.